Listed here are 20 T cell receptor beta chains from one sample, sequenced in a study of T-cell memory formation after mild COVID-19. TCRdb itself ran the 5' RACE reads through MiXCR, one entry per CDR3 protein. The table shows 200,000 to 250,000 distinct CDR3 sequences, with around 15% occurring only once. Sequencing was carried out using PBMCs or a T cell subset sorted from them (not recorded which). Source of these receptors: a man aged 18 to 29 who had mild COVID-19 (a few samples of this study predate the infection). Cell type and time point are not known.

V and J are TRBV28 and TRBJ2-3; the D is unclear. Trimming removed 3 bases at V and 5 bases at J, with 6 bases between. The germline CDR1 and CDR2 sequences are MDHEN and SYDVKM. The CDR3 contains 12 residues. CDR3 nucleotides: TGTGCCAGCAGTTTGGGGAAAGATACGCAGTATTTT. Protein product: CASSLGKDTQYF.

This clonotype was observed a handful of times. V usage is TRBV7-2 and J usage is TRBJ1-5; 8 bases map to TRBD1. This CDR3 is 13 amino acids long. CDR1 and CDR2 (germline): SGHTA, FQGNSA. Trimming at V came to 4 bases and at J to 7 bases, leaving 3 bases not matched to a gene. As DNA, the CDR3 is TGTGCCAGCAGCTCGGACAGGGTGCAGCCCCAGCATTTT. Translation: CASSSDRVQPQHF.

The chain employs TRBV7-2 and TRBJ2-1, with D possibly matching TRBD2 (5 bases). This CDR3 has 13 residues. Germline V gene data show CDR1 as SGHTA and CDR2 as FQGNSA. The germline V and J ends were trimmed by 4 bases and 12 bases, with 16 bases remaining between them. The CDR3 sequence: CASSSYLGVAQFF. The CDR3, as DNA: TGTGCCAGCAGCTCGTACTTGGGAGTCGCGCAGTTCTTC.

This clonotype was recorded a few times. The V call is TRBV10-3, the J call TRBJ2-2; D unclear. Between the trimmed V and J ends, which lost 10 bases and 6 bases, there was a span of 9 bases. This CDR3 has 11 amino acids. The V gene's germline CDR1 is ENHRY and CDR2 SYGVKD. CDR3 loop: CATSGAGELFF. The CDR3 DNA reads TGTGCCACCTCTGGGGCCGGGGAGCTGTTTTTT.

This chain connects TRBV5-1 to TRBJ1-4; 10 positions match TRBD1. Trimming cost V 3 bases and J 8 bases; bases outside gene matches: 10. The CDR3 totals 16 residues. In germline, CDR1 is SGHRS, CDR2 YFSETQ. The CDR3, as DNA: TGCGCCAGCAGCTCGGGGGACAGGGGATTAAGGGAAAAACTGTTTTTT. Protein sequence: CASSSGDRGLREKLFF.

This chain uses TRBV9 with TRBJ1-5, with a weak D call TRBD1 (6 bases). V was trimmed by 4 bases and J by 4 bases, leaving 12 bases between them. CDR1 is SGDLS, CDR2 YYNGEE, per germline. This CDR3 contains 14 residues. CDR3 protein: CASSPRGANQPQHF. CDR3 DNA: TGTGCCAGCAGCCCCCGGGGGGCAAATCAGCCCCAGCATTTT.

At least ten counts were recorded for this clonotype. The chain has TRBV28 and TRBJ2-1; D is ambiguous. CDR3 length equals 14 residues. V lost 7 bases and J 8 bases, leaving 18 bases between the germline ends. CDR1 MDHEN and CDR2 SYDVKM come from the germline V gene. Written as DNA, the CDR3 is TGTGCCAGCAAATACGACAACCCCTTCTATGAGCAGTTCTTC. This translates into CASKYDNPFYEQFF.

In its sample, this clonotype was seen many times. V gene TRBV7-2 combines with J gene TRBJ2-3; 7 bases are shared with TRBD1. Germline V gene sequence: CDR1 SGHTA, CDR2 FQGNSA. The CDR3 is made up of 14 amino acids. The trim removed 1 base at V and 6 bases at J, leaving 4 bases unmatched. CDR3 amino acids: CASSLGQGGDTQYF. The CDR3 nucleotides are TGTGCCAGCAGCTTAGGACAGGGTGGGGATACGCAGTATTTT.

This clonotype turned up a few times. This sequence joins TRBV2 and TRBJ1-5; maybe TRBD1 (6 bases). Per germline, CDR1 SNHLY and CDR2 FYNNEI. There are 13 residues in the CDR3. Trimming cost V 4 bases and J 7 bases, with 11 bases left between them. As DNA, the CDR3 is TGTGCCAGCAGTGTTAACAGGGACCAGCCCCAGCATTTT. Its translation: CASSVNRDQPQHF.

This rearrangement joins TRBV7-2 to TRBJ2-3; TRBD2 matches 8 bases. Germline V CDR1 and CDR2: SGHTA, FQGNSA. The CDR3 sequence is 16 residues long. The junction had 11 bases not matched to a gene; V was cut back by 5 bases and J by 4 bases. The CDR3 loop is CASSIERGRPPDTQYF. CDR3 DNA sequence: TGTGCCAGCAGCATCGAGCGGGGGAGGCCCCCAGATACGCAGTATTTT.

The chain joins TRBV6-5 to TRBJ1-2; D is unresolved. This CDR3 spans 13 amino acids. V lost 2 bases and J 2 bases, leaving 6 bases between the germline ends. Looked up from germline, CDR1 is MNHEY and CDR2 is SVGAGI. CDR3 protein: CASSYDANYGYTF. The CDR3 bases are TGTGCCAGCAGTTACGACGCGAACTATGGCTACACCTTC.

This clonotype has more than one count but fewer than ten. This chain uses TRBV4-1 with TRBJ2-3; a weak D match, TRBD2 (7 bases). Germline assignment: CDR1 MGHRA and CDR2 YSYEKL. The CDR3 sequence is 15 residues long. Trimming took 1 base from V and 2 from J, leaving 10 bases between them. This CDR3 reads CASSQGGGDTDTQYF. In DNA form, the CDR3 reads TGCGCCAGCAGCCAAGGCGGGGGCGACACAGATACGCAGTATTTT.

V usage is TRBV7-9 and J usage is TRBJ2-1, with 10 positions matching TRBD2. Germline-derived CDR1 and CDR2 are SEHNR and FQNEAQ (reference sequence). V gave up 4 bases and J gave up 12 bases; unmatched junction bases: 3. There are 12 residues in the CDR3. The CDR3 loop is CASSSGLAVQFF. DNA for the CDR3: TGTGCCAGCAGCTCTGGACTAGCGGTGCAGTTCTTC.

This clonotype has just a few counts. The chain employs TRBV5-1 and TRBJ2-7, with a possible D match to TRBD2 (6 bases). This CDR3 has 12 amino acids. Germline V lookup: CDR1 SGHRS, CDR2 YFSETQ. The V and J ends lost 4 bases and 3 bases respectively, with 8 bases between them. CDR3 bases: TGCGCCAGCAGCCGGGGGAGCTACGAGCAGTACGTC. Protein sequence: CASSRGSYEQYV.

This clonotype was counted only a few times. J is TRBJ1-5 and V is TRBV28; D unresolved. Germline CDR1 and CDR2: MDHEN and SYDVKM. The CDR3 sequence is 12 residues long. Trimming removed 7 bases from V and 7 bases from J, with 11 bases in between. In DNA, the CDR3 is TGTGCCAGCACCTCTCGTGTGCAGCCCCAGCATTTT. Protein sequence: CASTSRVQPQHF.

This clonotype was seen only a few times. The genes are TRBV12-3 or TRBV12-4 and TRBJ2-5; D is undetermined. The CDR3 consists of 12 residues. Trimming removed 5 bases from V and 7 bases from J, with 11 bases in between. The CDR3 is CASSRATPTQYF. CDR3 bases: TGTGCCAGCAGTCGGGCCACGCCGACCCAGTACTTC.

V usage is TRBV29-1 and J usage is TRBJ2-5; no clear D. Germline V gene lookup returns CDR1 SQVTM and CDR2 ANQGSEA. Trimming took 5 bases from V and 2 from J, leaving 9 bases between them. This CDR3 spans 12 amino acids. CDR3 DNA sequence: TGCAGCGTTTCCCTCAGGCAAGAGACCCAGTACTTC. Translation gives CSVSLRQETQYF.

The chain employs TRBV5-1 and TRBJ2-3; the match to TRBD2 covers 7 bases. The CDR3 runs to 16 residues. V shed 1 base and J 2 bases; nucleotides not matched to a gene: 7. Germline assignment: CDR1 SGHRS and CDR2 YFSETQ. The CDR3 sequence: CASSLRDSGSTDTQYF. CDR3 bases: TGCGCCAGCAGCTTGAGGGATAGCGGGTCCACAGATACGCAGTATTTT.

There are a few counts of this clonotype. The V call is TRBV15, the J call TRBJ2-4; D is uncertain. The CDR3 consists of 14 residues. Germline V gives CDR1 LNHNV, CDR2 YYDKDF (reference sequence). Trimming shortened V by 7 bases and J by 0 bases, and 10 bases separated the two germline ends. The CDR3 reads CATKDVLAKNIQYF. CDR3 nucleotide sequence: TGTGCCACCAAGGATGTGTTAGCCAAAAACATTCAGTACTTC.

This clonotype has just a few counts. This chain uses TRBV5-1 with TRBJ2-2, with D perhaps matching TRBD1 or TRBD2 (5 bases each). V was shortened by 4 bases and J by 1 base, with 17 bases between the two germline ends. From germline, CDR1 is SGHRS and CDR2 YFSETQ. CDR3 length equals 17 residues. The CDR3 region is CASSRNVPRGNTGELFF. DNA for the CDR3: TGCGCCAGCAGCCGCAACGTTCCGAGGGGGAACACCGGGGAGCTGTTTTTT.